The clone carrying this T cell receptor (beta chain) was seen many times. Clinical symptoms, serum thyroxine, TRAb, thyroid ultrasound and orbital computed tomography informed diagnoses. Regions amplified from RNA transcripts were the TCR beta CDR3 regions. First-round RT-PCR of the TCR CDR3 relied on the HTBI primer set. TCRdb re-called the multiplex PCR reads through MiXCR, storing one row per CDR3 protein. Here the sample spans hundreds of thousands of distinct CDR3 sequences, 46% being singletons. Trimming stripped 9 bases from V and 1 base from J, with 12 bases between. CDR3 length: 13 residues. Germline CDR1 SEHNR, CDR2 FQNEAQ (reference sequence). This entry is derived from a study of T cells in Graves' hyperthyroidism and ophthalmopathy.

This chain links TRBV7-9 with TRBJ1-1, with D uncertain. The clonotype originates from a young woman with Graves' hyperthyroidism. Sequenced sample: peripheral blood or thyroid tissue (not recorded which). In nucleotides, the CDR3 is TGTGCCAGTAAGAACTGGGAGAACACTGAAGCTTTCTTT. The encoded protein is CASKNWENTEAFF.